This TCR beta chain was obtained from a study of blood T cell repertoires in COVID-19. Overall study context: Both acute and convalescent COVID-19 samples were obtained from the United States, Italy and Spain. PBMCs, B-cell-depleted T cells, or T cells were the source of the cDNA or gDNA that made up the material.

Original methodology: Amplification with reference gene primers provided the estimates of nucleated cell counts. The data were produced by immunoSEQ multiplex PCR, yet TCRdb's version contains in-frame clones alone and is incomplete. V and J calls and clone size come straight from that table; D and trimming were deduced from the DNA. This table has fewer than 20,000 clones, about 88% appearing once. The CDR3 has 14 amino acids. Deletions cut 8 bases from V and 1 base from J, with 14 bases between. CDR1 is LNHNV, CDR2 YYDKDF, per germline (reference sequence). The receptor's source is a human donor with active COVID-19. The donor label of this sample is uncertain. Material for sequencing was peripheral blood. This chain joins TRBV15 and TRBJ2-5; perhaps TRBD2 as D (6 bases). CDR3 protein: CATRRGFGQETQYF. The CDR3 coding sequence is TGTGCCACCCGTCGGGGGTTCGGCCAAGAGACCCAGTACTTC.